This T cell receptor (beta chain) was recovered during a study of blood T cells in healthy people across ages. The second PCR ran about 6 to 12 cycles with a sample-barcoded 5' primer and J-beta primers. TCRdb reprocessed the 5' RACE reads with MiXCR, giving one entry per CDR3 protein. This sample has 800,000 to 950,000 distinct CDR3 sequences, with 48% found just once. Regarding the study as a whole: In these data, TCR beta diversity tracked strongly with naive T cell percentage. Compared with aged donors, long-lived donors showed fewer expanded clones, suggesting selection. Diversity of TCR beta per million T cells declined in a roughly linear way with age.

Trimming removed 8 bases at V and 4 bases at J, with 19 bases between. Germline lookup yields CDR1 LNHDA and CDR2 SQIVND (reference sequence). The CDR3 runs 15 residues. Comments on this clonotype: The antigen is not known.

The clonotype comes from a man aged 25 to 40 in good health. The sample taken for sequencing was blood. The rearrangement uses TRBV19 and TRBJ2-3; the D is unclear. The CDR3 DNA reads as TGTGCCAGTTCTCTCGACGCACTCCGGGCAGATACGCAGTATTTT. Protein: CASSLDALRADTQYF.